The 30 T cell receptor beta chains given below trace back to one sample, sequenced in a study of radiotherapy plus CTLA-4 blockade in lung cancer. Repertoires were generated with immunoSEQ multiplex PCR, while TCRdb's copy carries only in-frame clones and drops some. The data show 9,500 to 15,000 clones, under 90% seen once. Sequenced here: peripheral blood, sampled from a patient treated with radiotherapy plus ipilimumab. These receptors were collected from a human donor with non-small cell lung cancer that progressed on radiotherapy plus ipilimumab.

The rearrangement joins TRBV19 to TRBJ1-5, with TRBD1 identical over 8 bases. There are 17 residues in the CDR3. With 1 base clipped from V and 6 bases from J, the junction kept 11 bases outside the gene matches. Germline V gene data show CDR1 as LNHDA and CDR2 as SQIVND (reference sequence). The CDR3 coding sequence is TGTGCCAGTAGTATAGGCCCAGGGGGCGATAGTTTTCAGCCCCAGCATTTT. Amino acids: CASSIGPGGDSFQPQHF.

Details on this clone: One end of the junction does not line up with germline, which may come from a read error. In DNA, the CDR3 is TGTGCTAGCAGCTCACAGCGGGGGGGCAACGGGGAGCTGTTTTTT. This encodes CASSSQRGGNGELFF. V usage is TRBV7-7 and J usage is TRBJ2-2, with 10 nucleotides matching TRBD2. CDR1 is SSHAT, CDR2 FNYEAQ, per germline (reference sequence). The CDR3 sequence is 15 residues long.

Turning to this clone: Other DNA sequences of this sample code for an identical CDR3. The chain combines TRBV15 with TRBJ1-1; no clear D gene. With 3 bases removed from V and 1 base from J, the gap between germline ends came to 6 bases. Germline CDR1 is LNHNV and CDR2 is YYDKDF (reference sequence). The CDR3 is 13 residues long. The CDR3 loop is CATSSGWNTEAFF. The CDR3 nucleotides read TGTGCCACCAGCAGTGGCTGGAACACTGAAGCTTTCTTT.

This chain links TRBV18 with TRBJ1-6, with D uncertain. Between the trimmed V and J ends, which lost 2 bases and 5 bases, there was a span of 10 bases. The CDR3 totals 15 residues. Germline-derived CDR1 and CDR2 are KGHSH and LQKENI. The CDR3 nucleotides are TGTGCCAGCTCACCAGGCAGAGCCGATAATTCACCCCTCCACTTT. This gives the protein CASSPGRADNSPLHF.

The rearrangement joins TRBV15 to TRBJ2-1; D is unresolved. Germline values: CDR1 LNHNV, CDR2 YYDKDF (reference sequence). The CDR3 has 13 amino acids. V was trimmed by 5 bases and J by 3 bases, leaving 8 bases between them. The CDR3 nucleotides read TGTGCCACCAGCGAATTTCTCTACAATGAGCAGTTCTTC. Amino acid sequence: CATSEFLYNEQFF.

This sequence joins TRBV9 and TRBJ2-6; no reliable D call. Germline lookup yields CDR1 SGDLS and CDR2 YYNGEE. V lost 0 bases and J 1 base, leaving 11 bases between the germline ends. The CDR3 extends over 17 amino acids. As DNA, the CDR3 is TGTGCCAGCAGCGTAGAAATGCTGGGGTCTGGGGCCAACGTCCTGACTTTC. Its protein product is CASSVEMLGSGANVLTF. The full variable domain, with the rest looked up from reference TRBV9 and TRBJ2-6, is DSGVTQTPKHLITATGQRVTLRCSPRSGDLSVYWYQQSLDQGLQFLIQYYNGEERAKGNILERFSAQQFPDLHSELNLSSLELGDSALYFCASSVEMLGSGANVLTFGAGSRLTVL.

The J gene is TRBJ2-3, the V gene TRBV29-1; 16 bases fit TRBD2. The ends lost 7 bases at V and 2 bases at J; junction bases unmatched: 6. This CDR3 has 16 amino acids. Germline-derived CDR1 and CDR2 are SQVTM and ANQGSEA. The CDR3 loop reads CSAAGLAGGITDTQYF. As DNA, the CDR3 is TGCAGCGCAGCGGGACTAGCGGGGGGGATCACAGATACGCAGTATTTT.

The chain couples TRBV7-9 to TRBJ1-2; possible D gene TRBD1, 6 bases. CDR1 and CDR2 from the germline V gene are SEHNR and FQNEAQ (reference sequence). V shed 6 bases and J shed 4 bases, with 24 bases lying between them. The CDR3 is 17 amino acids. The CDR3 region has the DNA TGTGCCAGCAGTCGTGGGCAGGGGAACGCCGCACGCTATGGCTACACCTTC. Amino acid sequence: CASSRGQGNAARYGYTF.

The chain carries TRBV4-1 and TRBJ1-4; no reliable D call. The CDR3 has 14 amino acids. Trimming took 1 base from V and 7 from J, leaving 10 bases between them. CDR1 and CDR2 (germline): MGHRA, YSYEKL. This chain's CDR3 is CASSQVPGSEKLFF. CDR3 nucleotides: TGCGCCAGCAGCCAAGTTCCGGGGAGTGAAAAACTGTTTTTT.

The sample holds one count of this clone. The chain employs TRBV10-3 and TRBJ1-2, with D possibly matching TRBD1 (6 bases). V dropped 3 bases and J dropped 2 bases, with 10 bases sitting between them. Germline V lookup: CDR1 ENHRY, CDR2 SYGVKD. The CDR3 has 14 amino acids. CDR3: CAISEGGPNYGYTF. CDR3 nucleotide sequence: TGTGCCATCAGTGAAGGGGGGCCGAACTATGGCTACACCTTC.

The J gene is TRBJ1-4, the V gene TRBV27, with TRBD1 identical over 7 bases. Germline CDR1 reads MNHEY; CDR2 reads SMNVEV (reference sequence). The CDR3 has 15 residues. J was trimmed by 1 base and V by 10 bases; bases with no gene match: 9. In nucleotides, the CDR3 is TGTGCCACCCGGCAGGGGGTTATAACTAATGAAAAACTGTTTTTT. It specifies CATRQGVITNEKLFF. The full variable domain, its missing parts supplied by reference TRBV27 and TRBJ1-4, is EAQVTQNPRYLITVTGKKLTVTCSQNMNHEYMSWYRQDPGLGLRQIYYSMNVEVTDKGDVPEGYKVSRKEKRNFPLILESPSPNQTSLYFCATRQGVITNEKLFFGSGTQLSVL.

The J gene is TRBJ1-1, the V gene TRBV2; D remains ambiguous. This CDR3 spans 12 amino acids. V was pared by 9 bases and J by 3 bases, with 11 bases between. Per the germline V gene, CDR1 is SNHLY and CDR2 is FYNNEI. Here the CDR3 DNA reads TGTGCCAGTAAGTCGGGAGACACTGAAGCTTTCTTT. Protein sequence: CASKSGDTEAFF.

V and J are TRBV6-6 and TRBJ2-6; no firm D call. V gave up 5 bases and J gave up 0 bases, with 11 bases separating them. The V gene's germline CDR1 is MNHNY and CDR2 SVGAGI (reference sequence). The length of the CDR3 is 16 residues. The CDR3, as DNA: TGTGCCAGCAGTGGCGTGATTGCCTCTGGGGCCAACGTCCTGACTTTC. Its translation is CASSGVIASGANVLTF.

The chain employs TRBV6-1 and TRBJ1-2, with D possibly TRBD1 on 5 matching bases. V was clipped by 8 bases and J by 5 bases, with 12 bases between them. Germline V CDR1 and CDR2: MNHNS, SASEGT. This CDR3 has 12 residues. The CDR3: CASLEGLYGYTF. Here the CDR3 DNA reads TGTGCCAGCCTAGAGGGGCTTTATGGCTACACCTTC.

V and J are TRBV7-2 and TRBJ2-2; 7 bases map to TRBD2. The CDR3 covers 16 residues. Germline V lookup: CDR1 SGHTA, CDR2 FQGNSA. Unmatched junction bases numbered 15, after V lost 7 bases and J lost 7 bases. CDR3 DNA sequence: TGTGCCAGCACCAGGTGGGGCGGGGGAGATGTCGGGGAGCTGTTTTTT. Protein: CASTRWGGGDVGELFF.

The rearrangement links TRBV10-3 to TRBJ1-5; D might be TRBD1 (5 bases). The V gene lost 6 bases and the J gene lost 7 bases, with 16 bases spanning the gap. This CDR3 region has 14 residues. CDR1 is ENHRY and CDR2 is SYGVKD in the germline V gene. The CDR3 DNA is TGTGCCATCAGCGAATCAGGAAGGGACCAGCCCCAGCATTTT. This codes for CAISESGRDQPQHF.

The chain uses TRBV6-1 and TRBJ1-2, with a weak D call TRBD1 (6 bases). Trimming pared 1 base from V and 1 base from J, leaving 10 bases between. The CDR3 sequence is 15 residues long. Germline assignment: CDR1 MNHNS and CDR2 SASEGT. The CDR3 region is CASSEGGTLNYGYTF. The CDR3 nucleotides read TGTGCCAGCAGTGAAGGTGGGACACTTAACTATGGCTACACCTTC.

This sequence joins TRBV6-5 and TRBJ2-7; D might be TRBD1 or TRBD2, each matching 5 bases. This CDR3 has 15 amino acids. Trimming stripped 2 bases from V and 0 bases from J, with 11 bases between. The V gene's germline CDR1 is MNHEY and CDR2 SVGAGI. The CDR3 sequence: CASSYDPGTSYEQYF. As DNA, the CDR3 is TGTGCCAGCAGTTACGACCCGGGGACCTCCTACGAGCAGTACTTC.

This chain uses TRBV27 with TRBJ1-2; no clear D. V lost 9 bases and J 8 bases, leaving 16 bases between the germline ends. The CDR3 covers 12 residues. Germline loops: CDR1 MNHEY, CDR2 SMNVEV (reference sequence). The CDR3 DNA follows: TGTGCCAGTGCAGGTTCCCAGAGGGGCTACACCTTC. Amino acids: CASAGSQRGYTF.

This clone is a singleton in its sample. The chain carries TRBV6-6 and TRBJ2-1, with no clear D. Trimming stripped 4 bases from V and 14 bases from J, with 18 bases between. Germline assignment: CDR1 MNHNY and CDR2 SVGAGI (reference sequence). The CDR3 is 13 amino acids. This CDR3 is CASSSSIFSKEFF. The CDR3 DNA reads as TGTGCCAGCAGTTCCTCGATCTTCTCGAAAGAGTTCTTC.

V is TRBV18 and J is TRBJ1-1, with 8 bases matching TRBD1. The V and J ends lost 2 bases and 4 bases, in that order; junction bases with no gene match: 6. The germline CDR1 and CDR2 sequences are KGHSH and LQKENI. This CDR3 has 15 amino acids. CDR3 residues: CASSPTPGGFTEAFF. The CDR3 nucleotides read TGTGCCAGCTCACCAACCCCAGGGGGCTTCACTGAAGCTTTCTTT.

Here the CDR3 reads CASKKLRDKNYNEQFF. The CDR3 DNA sequence: TGTGCCAGCAAAAAACTCCGGGACAAGAACTACAATGAGCAGTTCTTC. This chain joins TRBV2 and TRBJ2-1; weak D call: TRBD1 (6 bases). There are 16 residues in the CDR3. CDR1 and CDR2 (germline): SNHLY, FYNNEI. V was clipped by 7 bases and J by 3 bases, with 19 bases between them.

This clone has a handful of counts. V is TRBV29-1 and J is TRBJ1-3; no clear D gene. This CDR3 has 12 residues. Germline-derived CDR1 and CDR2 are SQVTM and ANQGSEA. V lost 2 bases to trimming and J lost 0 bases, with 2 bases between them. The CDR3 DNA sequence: TGCAGCGTTGAATACTCTGGAAACACCATATATTTT. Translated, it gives CSVEYSGNTIYF.

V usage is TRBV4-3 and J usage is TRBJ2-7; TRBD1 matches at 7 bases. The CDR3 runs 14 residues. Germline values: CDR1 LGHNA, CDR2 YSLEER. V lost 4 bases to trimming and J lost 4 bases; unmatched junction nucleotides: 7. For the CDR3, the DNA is TGCGCCAGCAGCCCCTGGGACAGCAATTACGAGCAGTACTTC. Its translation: CASSPWDSNYEQYF.

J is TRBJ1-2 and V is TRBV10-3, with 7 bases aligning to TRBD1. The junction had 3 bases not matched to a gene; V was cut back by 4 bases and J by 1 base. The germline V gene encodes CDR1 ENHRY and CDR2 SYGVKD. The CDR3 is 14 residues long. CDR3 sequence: CAISGTGGNYGYTF. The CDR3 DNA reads TGTGCCATCAGTGGGACAGGTGGTAACTATGGCTACACCTTC.

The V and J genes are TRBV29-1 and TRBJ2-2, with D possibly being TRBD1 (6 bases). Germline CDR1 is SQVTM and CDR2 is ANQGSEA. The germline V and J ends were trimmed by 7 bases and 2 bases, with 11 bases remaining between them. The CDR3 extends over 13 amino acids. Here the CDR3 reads CSGGQTNTGELFF. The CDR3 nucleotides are TGCAGCGGAGGACAGACCAACACCGGGGAGCTGTTTTTT.

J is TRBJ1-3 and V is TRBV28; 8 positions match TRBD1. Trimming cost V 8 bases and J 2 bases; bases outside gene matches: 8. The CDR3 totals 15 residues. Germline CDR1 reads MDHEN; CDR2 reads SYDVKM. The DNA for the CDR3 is TGTGCCAGCCACGACAGGGGTTTGACTGGAAACACCATATATTTT. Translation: CASHDRGLTGNTIYF.

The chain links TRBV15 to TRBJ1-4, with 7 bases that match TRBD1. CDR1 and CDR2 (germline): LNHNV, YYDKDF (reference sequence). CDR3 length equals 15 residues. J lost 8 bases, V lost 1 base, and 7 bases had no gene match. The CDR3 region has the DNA TGTGCCACCAGCAGAGCTAAGGGGGCATGGGAAAAACTGTTTTTT. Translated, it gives CATSRAKGAWEKLFF.

CDR3: CASSQRTGDPGELFF. CDR3 nucleotide sequence: TGCGCCAGCAGCCAGAGGACAGGGGACCCCGGGGAGCTGTTTTTT. The chain carries TRBV4-1 and TRBJ2-2; 9 nucleotides agree with TRBD1. Germline V gives CDR1 MGHRA, CDR2 YSYEKL. This CDR3 spans 15 amino acids. Losses at the gene ends were 3 bases for V and 6 bases for J; bases not matched to a gene: 5.

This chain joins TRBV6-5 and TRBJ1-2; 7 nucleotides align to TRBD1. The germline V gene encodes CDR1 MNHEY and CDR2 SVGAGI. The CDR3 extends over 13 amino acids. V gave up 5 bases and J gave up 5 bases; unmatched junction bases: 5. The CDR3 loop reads CASSRQGLYGYTF. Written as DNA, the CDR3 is TGTGCCAGCAGTCGACAGGGTCTTTATGGCTACACCTTC.